Following are 14 T cell receptor beta chains from one sample sequenced in a study of blood T cells in healthy people across ages. Next came a second PCR, run for about 6 to 11 cycles, which used a sample-barcoded 5' primer along with a J-beta primer mix. TCRdb passed the 5' RACE reads through MiXCR, listing each CDR3 protein once. The sample holds 550,000 to 600,000 distinct CDR3 sequences, roughly a quarter seen once. The sample taken for sequencing was blood. The receptors were gathered from a woman aged 70-85 years in good health.

The CDR3 DNA is TGTGCCAGCAGCCCGGGACCGCTTGGCTACAATGAGCAGTTCTTC. As protein: CASSPGPLGYNEQFF. The chain uses TRBV11-3 and TRBJ2-5; D is perhaps TRBD1 or TRBD2 (5 bases each). The DNA end is a closer match to TRBJ2-1, so the J assignment may be wrong. Germline assignment: CDR1 SGHNT and CDR2 YENEEA. The CDR3 covers 15 residues.

In this sample, this clonotype turned up many times. The V call is TRBV7-9, the J call TRBJ2-7; TRBD1 or TRBD2 may be the D gene (5 bases each). Trimming cost V 5 bases and J 6 bases, with 23 bases left between them. The CDR3 totals 16 residues. Germline V gene data show CDR1 as SEHNR and CDR2 as FQNEAQ (reference sequence). CDR3 sequence (DNA): TGTGCCAGCAGCCTGGGACCGCATCCCGGCAGTGGCGAGCAGTACTTC. It specifies CASSLGPHPGSGEQYF.

This chain joins TRBV4-3 and TRBJ2-6, with 7 bases that match TRBD1. CDR3 length: 21 amino acids. Germline lookup yields CDR1 LGHNA and CDR2 YSLEER. J was trimmed by 2 bases and V by 1 base; bases with no gene match: 17. The CDR3 here is CASSQGPARDSGFPGANVLTF. DNA of the CDR3: TGCGCCAGCAGCCAAGGTCCCGCCCGGGACAGCGGTTTTCCTGGGGCCAACGTCCTGACTTTC.

The table lists this clonotype with a few counts. As DNA, the CDR3 is TGCGCCAGCAGCCAAGTCCTTTCGCGAGGGTACCAAGAGACCCAGTACTTC. Encoded protein: CASSQVLSRGYQETQYF. The chain joins TRBV4-3 to TRBJ2-5; weak D call: TRBD2 (5 bases). The CDR3 runs 17 residues. The germline V gene encodes CDR1 LGHNA and CDR2 YSLEER. Deletions cut 1 base from V and 0 bases from J, with 15 bases between.

The CDR3 loop reads CAGKQGQGNGELFF. The CDR3 DNA follows: TGTGCCGGTAAACAGGGCCAGGGCAACGGGGAGCTGTTTTTT. This chain connects TRBV21-1 to TRBJ2-2; the table calls TRBD1, which could not be checked here. TRBV21-1 is tagged as a pseudogene. CDR3 length: 14 residues.

Only a few counts were recorded for this clonotype. The chain links TRBV3-1 to TRBJ2-1, with TRBD2 as a possible D gene (6 bases). The J call is in doubt because the DNA end fits TRBJ2-7 better. In germline, CDR1 is LGHDT, CDR2 YNNKEL (reference sequence). This CDR3 spans 15 amino acids. The DNA for the CDR3 is TGTGCCAGCAGCCACAGCGGGTTAGGGGCCTACGAGCAGTACTTC. This sequence encodes CASSHSGLGAYEQYF.

The chain employs TRBV4-3 and TRBJ2-1, with D possibly being TRBD2 (5 bases). Germline V gene data show CDR1 as LGHNA and CDR2 as YSLEER. The CDR3 sequence is 16 residues long. Trimming removed 1 base at V and 2 bases at J, with 12 bases between. CDR3 bases: TGCGCCAGCAGCCAAGTCGTAGCCGGGACCTACAATGAGCAGTTCTTC. This gives the protein CASSQVVAGTYNEQFF.

This clonotype has only one observation. This rearrangement joins TRBV27 to TRBJ1-2; D is perhaps TRBD1 (5 bases). This CDR3 has 11 residues. Germline V gene sequence: CDR1 MNHEY, CDR2 SMNVEV (reference sequence). The ends were cut back, 10 bases at V and 6 bases at J, with 12 bases in the middle. The CDR3 protein is CATFQGHGYTF. DNA of the CDR3: TGTGCCACCTTTCAGGGTCATGGCTACACCTTC.

This clonotype was seen a handful of times. The chain's CDR3 is CASSSGQLGTF. The CDR3 DNA follows: TGTGCCAGCAGCTCGGGACAGCTCGGAACCTTC. V gene TRBV7-2 combines with J gene TRBJ1-2; 7 bases fit TRBD1. The CDR3 has 11 residues. Germline CDR1 reads SGHTA; CDR2 reads FQGNSA. Unmatched junction bases numbered 7, after V lost 4 bases and J lost 14 bases.

V usage is TRBV20-1 and J usage is TRBJ1-1; D might be TRBD1 (5 bases). Germline assignment: CDR1 DFQATT and CDR2 SNEGSKA (reference sequence). V was shortened by 6 bases and J by 7 bases, with 18 bases between the two germline ends. The CDR3 covers 13 residues. The CDR3 sequence: CSAPGTVNHEAFF. CDR3 bases: TGCAGTGCACCCGGGACCGTCAATCATGAAGCTTTCTTT.

The genes are TRBV20-1 and TRBJ1-2; D is unresolved. The germline V gene has CDR1 DFQATT and CDR2 SNEGSKA (reference sequence). CDR3 length: 14 amino acids. V gave up 0 bases and J gave up 8 bases, with 16 bases separating them. CDR3: CSARDRDAPGGYTF. The CDR3 bases are TGCAGTGCTAGAGATCGCGACGCTCCGGGGGGCTACACCTTC.

This clonotype has just a few counts. The V call is TRBV25-1, the J call TRBJ2-4, with TRBD2 as a possible D gene (7 bases). V was cut by 8 bases and J by 5 bases, with 25 bases left in between. The V gene's germline CDR1 is MGHDK and CDR2 SYGVNS. The CDR3 has 17 amino acids. Written as DNA, the CDR3 is TGTGCCAGCGAGCGTGCCTCTCCAGGGGAGGGACAAAACATTCAGTACTTC. As protein: CASERASPGEGQNIQYF.

This rearrangement joins TRBV20-1 to TRBJ1-2; D is ambiguous. V dropped 4 bases and J dropped 0 bases, with 9 bases sitting between them. Germline assignment: CDR1 DFQATT and CDR2 SNEGSKA (reference sequence). The CDR3 runs 13 residues. CDR3 sequence: CSATGETNYGYTF. The CDR3 bases are TGCAGTGCTACCGGGGAGACTAACTATGGCTACACCTTC.

The chain is built from TRBV7-2 and TRBJ2-3, with D possibly being TRBD1 (5 bases). The CDR3 runs 14 residues. V gave up 5 bases and J gave up 5 bases, with 14 bases separating them. Germline V gene sequence: CDR1 SGHTA, CDR2 FQGNSA. The CDR3 nucleotides are TGTGCCAGCAGCATAGGGGCAGTCAGAGATACGCAGTATTTT. Translated: CASSIGAVRDTQYF.